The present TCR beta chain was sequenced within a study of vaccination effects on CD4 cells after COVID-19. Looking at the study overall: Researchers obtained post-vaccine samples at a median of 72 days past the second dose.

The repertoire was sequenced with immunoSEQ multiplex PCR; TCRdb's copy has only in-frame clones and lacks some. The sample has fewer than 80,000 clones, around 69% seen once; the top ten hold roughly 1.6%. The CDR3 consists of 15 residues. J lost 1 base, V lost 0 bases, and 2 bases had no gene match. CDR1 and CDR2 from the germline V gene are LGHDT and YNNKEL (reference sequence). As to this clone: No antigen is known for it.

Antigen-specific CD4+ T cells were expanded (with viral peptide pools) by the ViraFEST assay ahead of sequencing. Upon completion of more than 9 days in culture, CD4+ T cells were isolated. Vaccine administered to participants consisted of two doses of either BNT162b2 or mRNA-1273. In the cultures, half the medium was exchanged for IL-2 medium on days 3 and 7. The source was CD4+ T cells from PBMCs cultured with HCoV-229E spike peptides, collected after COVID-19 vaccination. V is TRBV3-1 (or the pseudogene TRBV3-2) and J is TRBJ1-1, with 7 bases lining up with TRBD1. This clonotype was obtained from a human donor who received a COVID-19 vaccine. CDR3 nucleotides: TGTGCCAGCAGCCAAGATCCAGGGGGGAACACTGAAGCTTTCTTT. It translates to CASSQDPGGNTEAFF.